The rows below give T cell receptor beta chains drawn from one sample of a study of blood T cell repertoires in COVID-19. The data were produced by immunoSEQ multiplex PCR, yet TCRdb's version contains in-frame clones alone and is incomplete. The sample carries roughly 110,000 clones, about 80% recorded once. Sequenced: peripheral blood. These receptors were collected from a woman aged 40 to 50 with acute or convalescent COVID-19. The CDR3 runs from the conserved cysteine through the conserved F or W. Each record gives: clone size, V gene, J gene, D gene, CDR3 DNA, CDR3 protein. The D gene is left open where the match is weak. Only some rows state a clone size, as once, few, many or a class for expanded clones.

clone size: .
V gene: TRBV6-1
J gene: TRBJ1-3
D gene: .
CDR3 DNA: TGTGCCAGCAGTGAAGTATCTGGAAACACCATATATTTT
CDR3 protein: CASSEVSGNTIYF

clone size: .
V gene: TRBV11-2
J gene: TRBJ2-7
D gene: .
CDR3 DNA: TGTGCCAGCAGCTTAAGAGACACTGTAATCTACGAGCAGTACTTC
CDR3 protein: CASSLRDTVIYEQYF

clone size: .
V gene: TRBV19
J gene: TRBJ1-1
D gene: .
CDR3 DNA: TGTGCCAGTAGTCGACAGAACACTGAAGCTTTCTTT
CDR3 protein: CASSRQNTEAFF

clone size: .
V gene: TRBV11-2
J gene: TRBJ1-3
D gene: TRBD1
CDR3 DNA: TGTGCCAGCAGCGACGACAGGGGGCTTGGAAACACCATATATTTT
CDR3 protein: CASSDDRGLGNTIYF

clone size: .
V gene: TRBV12-3/TRBV12-4
J gene: TRBJ1-1
D gene: .
CDR3 DNA: TGTGCCAGCGCAAGGGGAAGTACAGCTTTCTTT
CDR3 protein: CASARGSTAFF

clone size: .
V gene: TRBV2
J gene: TRBJ2-3
D gene: TRBD2
CDR3 DNA: TGTGCCAGCAGCAGGACTAGCGGGGGAGGAGGTTCCACAGATACGCAGTATTTT
CDR3 protein: CASSRTSGGGGSTDTQYF

clone size: .
V gene: TRBV5-4
J gene: TRBJ1-6
D gene: .
CDR3 DNA: TGTGCCAGCAGCCCCACCTTAGGACAGCTACAATCACCCCTCCACTTT
CDR3 protein: CASSPTLGQLQSPLHF

clone size: .
V gene: TRBV5-1
J gene: TRBJ1-5
D gene: .
CDR3 DNA: TGCGCCAGCAGCTTGGGACTTAATCAGCCCCAGCATTTT
CDR3 protein: CASSLGLNQPQHF

clone size: .
V gene: TRBV9
J gene: TRBJ2-3
D gene: .
CDR3 DNA: TGTGCCAGCACCCGTAGTCTTTTAGGGGGGGGTAACACAGATACGCAGTATTTT
CDR3 protein: CASTRSLLGGGNTDTQYF

clone size: .
V gene: TRBV5-5
J gene: TRBJ1-2
D gene: .
CDR3 DNA: TGTGCCAGCAGCCCGGACGGGGGGCACTATGGCTACACCTTC
CDR3 protein: CASSPDGGHYGYTF

clone size: few
V gene: TRBV10-2
J gene: TRBJ2-3
D gene: TRBD1
CDR3 DNA: TGCGCCAGCAGTGATCCTACAGGGGGCAGAGATACGCAGTATTTT
CDR3 protein: CASSDPTGGRDTQYF

clone size: .
V gene: TRBV27
J gene: TRBJ1-2
D gene: .
CDR3 DNA: TGTGCCAGCAGTCCAAATAGGGGGTCCTATGGCTACACCTTC
CDR3 protein: CASSPNRGSYGYTF

clone size: .
V gene: TRBV5-4
J gene: TRBJ2-5
D gene: TRBD2
CDR3 DNA: TGTGCCAGCAGCTTCGCGGGGGGGCTGGGAGAGACCCAGTACTTC
CDR3 protein: CASSFAGGLGETQYF

clone size: .
V gene: TRBV7-9
J gene: TRBJ1-1
D gene: TRBD1
CDR3 DNA: TGTGCCAGCAGCTTAGGGGCCTGGGTAGAAGGGGGCTCTGGGACTGAAGCTTTCTTT
CDR3 protein: CASSLGAWVEGGSGTEAFF

clone size: once
V gene: TRBV7-2
J gene: TRBJ1-4
D gene: .
CDR3 DNA: TGTGCCAGCGGTTCCGGGACAATGGGTGAAAAACTGTTTTTT
CDR3 protein: CASGSGTMGEKLFF

clone size: .
V gene: TRBV5-1
J gene: TRBJ2-2
D gene: .
CDR3 DNA: TGCGCCAGCAGCTCGGACTCGAGAGCACGGGAGCTGTTTTTT
CDR3 protein: CASSSDSRARELFF

clone size: .
V gene: TRBV6-5
J gene: TRBJ1-1
D gene: TRBD1
CDR3 DNA: TGTGCCAGCAGTTATCGACAGGGGGCCCCGAACACTGAAGCTTTCTTT
CDR3 protein: CASSYRQGAPNTEAFF

clone size: .
V gene: TRBV6-2/TRBV6-3
J gene: TRBJ1-6
D gene: TRBD1
CDR3 DNA: TGTGCCAGCAGTGCAGGGGACAGGAGCTCCTATAATTCACCCCTCCACTTT
CDR3 protein: CASSAGDRSSYNSPLHF

clone size: .
V gene: TRBV6-5
J gene: TRBJ2-3
D gene: .
CDR3 DNA: TGTGCCGGAGCAGGGAGCACAGATACGCAGTATTTT
CDR3 protein: CAGAGSTDTQYF

clone size: .
V gene: TRBV7-2
J gene: TRBJ2-7
D gene: TRBD2
CDR3 DNA: TGTGCCAGCAGCTTATATCCCGGGGGGGGGTCCTACGAGCAGTACTTC
CDR3 protein: CASSLYPGGGSYEQYF